These 24 T cell receptor beta chains originate from one sample sequenced in a study of blood T cell repertoires in COVID-19. Produced via immunoSEQ multiplex PCR; TCRdb's table is partial and in-frame only. This sample has some 300,000 clones; 85% to 90% occur once, and the top ten carry about a tenth. The sample consisted of PBMCs or T cells enriched from blood (not recorded which). These receptors all come from a woman in her twenties or thirties who had recovered from COVID-19.

The V call is TRBV5-1, the J call TRBJ2-7; D may be TRBD1 (5 bases). This CDR3 has 13 residues. CDR1 is SGHRS and CDR2 is YFSETQ in the germline V gene. The V gene lost 2 bases and the J gene lost 3 bases, with 9 bases spanning the gap. Here the CDR3 reads CASSFDSLYEQYF. Here the CDR3 DNA reads TGCGCCAGCAGCTTCGACAGCCTCTACGAGCAGTACTTC.

V is TRBV15 and J is TRBJ1-4, with TRBD1 identical over 8 bases. Germline V gene data show CDR1 as LNHNV and CDR2 as YYDKDF (reference sequence). This CDR3 has 15 residues. V gave up 0 bases and J gave up 5 bases; unmatched junction bases: 2. The DNA for the CDR3 is TGTGCCACCAGCAGAGAAGACAGGGGAAATGAAAAACTGTTTTTT. Its translation: CATSREDRGNEKLFF.

The J gene is TRBJ1-1, the V gene TRBV5-6, with 9 positions matching TRBD1. Germline lookup yields CDR1 SGHDT and CDR2 YYEEEE. Trimming took 3 bases from V and 11 from J; bases not matched to a gene: 11. The CDR3 has 14 amino acids. In DNA, the CDR3 is TGTGCCAGCAGCTCGGGACAGGGAGATTTTAGGGCTTTCTTT. The encoded protein is CASSSGQGDFRAFF.

The V gene is TRBV29-1, the J gene TRBJ1-1; 7 bases are a match to TRBD1. CDR1 and CDR2 from the germline V gene are SQVTM and ANQGSEA. The CDR3 has 13 amino acids. Unmatched junction bases numbered 4, after V lost 6 bases and J lost 0 bases. The CDR3, as DNA: TGCAGCGTCAGGACAGGTCTGAACACTGAAGCTTTCTTT. Its translation is CSVRTGLNTEAFF.

The genes are TRBV6-6 and TRBJ1-5, with D possibly being TRBD1 (5 bases). This CDR3 is built from 16 residues. With 8 bases removed from V and 3 bases from J, the gap between germline ends came to 20 bases. CDR1 is MNHNY, CDR2 SVGAGI, per germline (reference sequence). The CDR3, as DNA: TGTGCCAGCTACGACAGACAATTACGCCCCAATCAGCCCCAGCATTTT. Its translation: CASYDRQLRPNQPQHF.

The rearrangement uses TRBV15 and TRBJ2-6; 8 nucleotides agree with TRBD1. The CDR3 runs 17 residues. V shed 3 bases, J shed 0 bases, and the junction held 4 bases outside the gene matches. Germline CDR1 is LNHNV and CDR2 is YYDKDF (reference sequence). Here the CDR3 DNA reads TGTGCCACCAGCAGGACAGGGGACCTCTCTGGGGCCAACGTCCTGACTTTC. Amino acids: CATSRTGDLSGANVLTF.

The rearrangement uses TRBV7-2 and TRBJ1-2, with 10 nucleotides matching TRBD1. With 2 bases clipped from V and 4 bases from J, the junction kept 7 bases outside the gene matches. The CDR3 sequence is 16 residues long. Looked up from germline, CDR1 is SGHTA and CDR2 is FQGNSA. This CDR3 reads CASSLNPGTGVYGYTF. The CDR3 region has the DNA TGTGCCAGCAGCTTAAATCCCGGGACAGGGGTCTATGGCTACACCTTC.

The V gene is TRBV6-2 or TRBV6-3, the J gene TRBJ2-1; 12 bases fit TRBD2. From germline, CDR1 is MNHEY and CDR2 SVGEGT. V was clipped by 2 bases and J by 8 bases; unmatched bases: 4. The CDR3 is 15 amino acids. The DNA for the CDR3 is TGTGCCAGCAGTTACCCTAGCGGGAGGGCCCATGAGCAGTTCTTC. This translates into CASSYPSGRAHEQFF.

The count of this clone is one. CDR3: CASSDYGQGYEQYF. In DNA, the CDR3 is TGTGCCAGCTCAGATTACGGACAGGGCTACGAGCAGTACTTC. V gene TRBV18 combines with J gene TRBJ2-7, with TRBD1 matching 8 bases. The germline V gene has CDR1 KGHSH and CDR2 LQKENI. CDR3 length: 14 residues. Losses at the gene ends were 5 bases for V and 3 bases for J; bases not matched to a gene: 6.

The chain uses TRBV6-2 or TRBV6-3 and TRBJ1-5; D unclear. The CDR3 consists of 14 residues. The V gene's germline CDR1 is MNHEY and CDR2 SVGEGT. Trimming removed 2 bases from V and 7 bases from J, with 12 bases in between. The chain's CDR3 is CASSYGRYDQPQHF. CDR3 DNA sequence: TGTGCCAGCAGTTACGGCAGGTACGACCAGCCCCAGCATTTT.

The chain has TRBV6-1 and TRBJ2-3; D gene ambiguous. This CDR3 has 12 residues. Germline assignment: CDR1 MNHNS and CDR2 SASEGT. The V and J ends lost 3 bases and 8 bases respectively, with 9 bases between them. In DNA, the CDR3 is TGTGCCAGCAGTGAGGTCCCGGGTACGCAGTATTTT. Amino acids: CASSEVPGTQYF.

The chain has TRBV7-2 and TRBJ2-6; the match to TRBD2 covers 7 bases. CDR3 length equals 15 residues. Germline CDR1 SGHTA, CDR2 FQGNSA. The ends lost 6 bases at V and 0 bases at J; junction bases unmatched: 2. CDR3 residues: CASRGGSSGANVLTF. CDR3 nucleotide sequence: TGTGCCAGCAGGGGGGGGTCCTCTGGGGCCAACGTCCTGACTTTC.

The V call is TRBV19, the J call TRBJ2-7; 9 nucleotides match TRBD2. The CDR3 spans 18 residues. The germline V gene has CDR1 LNHDA and CDR2 SQIVND (reference sequence). Losses at the gene ends were 5 bases for V and 8 bases for J; bases not matched to a gene: 22. CDR3 sequence reads: CASSPGLARHSPSAQQYF. The CDR3 nucleotides are TGTGCCAGTAGTCCGGGACTAGCCCGCCATAGTCCGTCCGCCCAGCAGTACTTC. The full variable domain, with the rest looked up from reference TRBV19 and TRBJ2-7, is DGGITQSPKYLFRKEGQNVTLSCEQNLNHDAMYWYRQDPGQGLRLIYYSQIVNDFQKGDIAEGYSVSREKKESFPLTVTSAQKNPTAFYLCASSPGLARHSPSAQQYFGPGTRLTVT.

This sequence joins TRBV19 and TRBJ1-2, with D uncertain. V was pared by 3 bases and J by 2 bases, with 7 bases between. Germline V gene lookup returns CDR1 LNHDA and CDR2 SQIVND (reference sequence). CDR3 size: 13 residues. The CDR3 DNA sequence: TGTGCCAGTAGTATTAACTTCAACTATGGCTACACCTTC. Amino acids: CASSINFNYGYTF.

CDR3 sequence: CASSHTGLDLITDTQYF. CDR3 nucleotide sequence: TGTGCCAGCAGCCACACAGGGCTGGACCTGATCACAGATACGCAGTATTTT. The chain couples TRBV9 to TRBJ2-3, with D perhaps matching TRBD1 (6 bases). CDR3 size: 17 residues. Trimming pared 4 bases from V and 2 bases from J, leaving 20 bases between. The germline V gene has CDR1 SGDLS and CDR2 YYNGEE.

This chain connects TRBV7-9 to TRBJ2-7; no clear D gene. This CDR3 contains 15 residues. CDR1 is SEHNR, CDR2 FQNEAQ, per germline (reference sequence). The ends were cut back, 3 bases at V and 6 bases at J, with 18 bases in the middle. In DNA form, the CDR3 reads TGTGCCAGCAGCTTGAGCGATCAGTCGGGTTCCGAGCAGTACTTC. Its translation is CASSLSDQSGSEQYF.

The V and J genes are TRBV15 and TRBJ2-7; 9 bases are shared with TRBD2. The CDR3 totals 15 residues. J lost 5 bases, V lost 0 bases, and 5 bases had no gene match. Per the germline V gene, CDR1 is LNHNV and CDR2 is YYDKDF (reference sequence). CDR3 nucleotides: TGTGCCACCAGCAGAGATCTGGGACTAGCCCACGAGCAGTACTTC. This translates into CATSRDLGLAHEQYF.

V gene TRBV5-1 combines with J gene TRBJ2-5, with D tentatively TRBD1 (5 bases). This CDR3 has 15 amino acids. The V end lost 4 bases, the J end lost 2 bases, and 15 bases lay between the germline ends. From germline, CDR1 is SGHRS and CDR2 YFSETQ. The CDR3 region is CASSLPRQGQETQYF. Here the CDR3 DNA reads TGCGCCAGCAGCCTCCCGCGGCAGGGTCAAGAGACCCAGTACTTC.

The chain couples TRBV18 to TRBJ1-5; 10 nucleotides agree with TRBD1. This CDR3 comprises 15 residues. In germline, CDR1 is KGHSH, CDR2 LQKENI. After removal of 2 bases from V and 6 bases from J, the junction contained 4 bases not matched to a gene. The DNA for the CDR3 is TGTGCCAGCTCACCAACGGGACAGGGGACTCAGCCCCAGCATTTT. It codes for CASSPTGQGTQPQHF.

Only one count was recorded for this clone. CDR3 residues: CASSLGVAGISYNEQFF. The CDR3 DNA is TGTGCCAGCAGCTTAGGGGTTGCGGGAATCTCCTACAATGAGCAGTTCTTC. The V call is TRBV13, the J call TRBJ2-1, with D perhaps TRBD2 (6 bases). V dropped 0 bases and J dropped 0 bases, with 12 bases sitting between them. The CDR3 has 17 amino acids. CDR1 and CDR2 from the germline V gene are PRHDT and FYEKMQ (reference sequence).

V usage is TRBV12-3 or TRBV12-4 and J usage is TRBJ2-1; a possible D gene is TRBD2 (5 bases). Trimming left V 3 bases short and J 13 bases short, with 13 bases between. This CDR3 has 12 residues. The CDR3 coding sequence is TGTGCCAGCAGTTTCGTGGGCCGGGGTCAGTTCTTC. Protein sequence: CASSFVGRGQFF.

The gene calls are TRBV5-1 and TRBJ2-7; 8 positions agree with TRBD1. The J segment lost 6 bases and the V segment lost 2 bases, leaving 4 bases of the junction unmatched. CDR3 length: 13 amino acids. Germline CDR1 and CDR2: SGHRS and YFSETQ. The CDR3 protein is CASSFKTGGEQYF. The CDR3 nucleotides read TGCGCCAGCAGCTTTAAAACAGGGGGCGAGCAGTACTTC.

The chain has TRBV7-9 and TRBJ2-1; 7 nucleotides align to TRBD2. In germline, CDR1 is SEHNR, CDR2 FQNEAQ (reference sequence). The length of the CDR3 is 14 residues. The V segment lost 1 base and the J segment 15 bases; nucleotides outside the gene matches: 12. In nucleotides, the CDR3 is TGTGCCAGCAGCTTAGAAGGGCTAGCGGCGTCGCGGTTCTTC. The encoded protein is CASSLEGLAASRFF.

Ten or more counts support this clone. The CDR3, as DNA: TGTGCCAGCAGCAACCAGACAGGAAGGGGGACTGAAGCTTTCTTT. The encoded protein is CASSNQTGRGTEAFF. The chain employs TRBV21-1 and TRBJ1-1; no check of the table's D call, TRBD1, against the DNA was made. TRBV21-1 is a documented pseudogene. The CDR3 loop spans 15 amino acids.